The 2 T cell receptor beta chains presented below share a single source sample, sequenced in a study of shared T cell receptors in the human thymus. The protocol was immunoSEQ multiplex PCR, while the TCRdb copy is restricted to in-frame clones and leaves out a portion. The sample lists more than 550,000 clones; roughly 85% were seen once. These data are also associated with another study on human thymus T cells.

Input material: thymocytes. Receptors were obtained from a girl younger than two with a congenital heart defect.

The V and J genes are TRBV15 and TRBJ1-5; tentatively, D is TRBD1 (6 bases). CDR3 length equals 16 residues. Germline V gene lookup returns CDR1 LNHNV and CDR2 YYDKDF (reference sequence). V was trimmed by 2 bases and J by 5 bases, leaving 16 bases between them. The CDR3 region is CATSRSVRNRDQPQHF. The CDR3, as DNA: TGTGCCACCAGCAGATCTGTACGGAACAGGGATCAGCCCCAGCATTTT.

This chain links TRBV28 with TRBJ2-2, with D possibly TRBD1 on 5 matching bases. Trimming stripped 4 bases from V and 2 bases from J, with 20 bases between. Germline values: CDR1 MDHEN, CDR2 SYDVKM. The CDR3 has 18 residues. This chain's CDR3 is CASSSLDIQGVNTGELFF. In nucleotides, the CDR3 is TGTGCCAGCAGTTCATTGGATATACAAGGGGTAAACACCGGGGAGCTGTTTTTT.